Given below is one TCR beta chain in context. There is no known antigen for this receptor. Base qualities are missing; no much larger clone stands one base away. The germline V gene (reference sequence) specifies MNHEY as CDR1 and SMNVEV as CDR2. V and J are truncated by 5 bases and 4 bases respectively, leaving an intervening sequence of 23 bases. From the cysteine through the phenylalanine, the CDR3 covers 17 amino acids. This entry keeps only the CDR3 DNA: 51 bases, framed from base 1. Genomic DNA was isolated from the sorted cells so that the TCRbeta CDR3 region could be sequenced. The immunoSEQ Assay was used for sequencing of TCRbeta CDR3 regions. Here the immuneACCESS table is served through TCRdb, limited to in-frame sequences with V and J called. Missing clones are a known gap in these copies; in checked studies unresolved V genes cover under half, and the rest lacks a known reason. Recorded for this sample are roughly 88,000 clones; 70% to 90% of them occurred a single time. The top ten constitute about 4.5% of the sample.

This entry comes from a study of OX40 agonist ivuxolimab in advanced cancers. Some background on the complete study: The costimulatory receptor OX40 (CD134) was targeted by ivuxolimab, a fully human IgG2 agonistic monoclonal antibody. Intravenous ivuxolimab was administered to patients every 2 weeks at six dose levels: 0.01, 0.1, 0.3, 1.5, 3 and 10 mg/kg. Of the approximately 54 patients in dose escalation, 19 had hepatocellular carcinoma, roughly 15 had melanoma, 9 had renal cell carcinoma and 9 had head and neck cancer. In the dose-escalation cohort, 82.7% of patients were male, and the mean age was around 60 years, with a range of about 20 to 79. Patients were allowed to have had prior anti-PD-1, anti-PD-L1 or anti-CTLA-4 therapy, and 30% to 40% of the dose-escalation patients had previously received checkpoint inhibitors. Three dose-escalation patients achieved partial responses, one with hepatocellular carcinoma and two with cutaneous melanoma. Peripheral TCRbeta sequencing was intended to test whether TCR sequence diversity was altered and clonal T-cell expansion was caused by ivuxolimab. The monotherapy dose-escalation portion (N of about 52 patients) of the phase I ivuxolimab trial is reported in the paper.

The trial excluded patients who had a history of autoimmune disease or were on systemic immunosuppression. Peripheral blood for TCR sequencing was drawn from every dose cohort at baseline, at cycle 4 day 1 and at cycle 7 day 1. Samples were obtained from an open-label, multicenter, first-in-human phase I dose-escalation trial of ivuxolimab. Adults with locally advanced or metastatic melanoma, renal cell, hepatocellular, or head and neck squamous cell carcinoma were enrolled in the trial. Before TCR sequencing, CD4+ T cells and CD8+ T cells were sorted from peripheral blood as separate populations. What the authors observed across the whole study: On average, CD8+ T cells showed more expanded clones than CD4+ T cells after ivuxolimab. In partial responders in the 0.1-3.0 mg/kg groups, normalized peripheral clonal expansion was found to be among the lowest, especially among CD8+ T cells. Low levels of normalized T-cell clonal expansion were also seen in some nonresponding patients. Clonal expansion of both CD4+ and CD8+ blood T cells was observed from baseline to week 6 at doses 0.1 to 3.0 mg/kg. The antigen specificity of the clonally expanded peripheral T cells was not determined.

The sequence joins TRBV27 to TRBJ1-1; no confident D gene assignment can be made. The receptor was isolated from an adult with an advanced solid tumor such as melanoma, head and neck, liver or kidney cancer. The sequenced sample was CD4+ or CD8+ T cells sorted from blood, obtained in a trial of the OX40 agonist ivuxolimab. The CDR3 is CASSPYSRTSRGTEAFF. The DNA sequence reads TGTGCCAGCAGTCCATATTCGAGGACCTCCCGGGGCACTGAAGCTTTCTTT.